Listed below are T cell receptor beta chains from one sample, sequenced in a study of T cell responses to AZD1222 COVID-19 vaccine. Libraries were prepared by immunoSEQ multiplex PCR; TCRdb keeps only in-frame clonotypes and omits some of them. This sample yields about 120,000 clones, of which 92% are seen a single time; roughly 13% belongs to the top ten. The material sequenced was peripheral blood, taken on day 0 of AZD1222 vaccination. These TCRs come from an adult in good health. CDR3s leave out the opening cysteine and the closing phenylalanine or tryptophan.

v_gene	CDR3aa
TRBV30	AWSVRANQETQY
TRBV10-3	AISDQGTKPPHSYEQY
TRBV5-1	ASSPRGQIYGYT
TRBV6-2/TRBV6-3	ASSYSRGGTEAF
TRBV7-2	ASSLVGDLQSETQY
TRBV13	ASSPRDYGYT
TRBV6-5	ASMGETQY
TRBV7-2	ASRQRQDTEAF
TRBV5-8	ASSLTNTEAF
TRBV15	ATSRDQRVIGNTIY
TRBV6-5	ASRLGQGLADTQY
TRBV18	ASSPPSSYEQY
TRBV27	ASSLTLTGNEQF
TRBV28	ASSLPKILTGVGYT
TRBV6-5	ASSYAPGQGYEQY
TRBV4-3	ASSQSRTVGSPLH
TRBV5-5	ASSPGQGYNSPLH
TRBV10-3	AISESGYSNQPQH
TRBV12-3/TRBV12-4	ASSPQTADTQY
TRBV5-4	ASSLGGGAEETQY
TRBV11-2	ASSLGRAYEQY
TRBV4-3	ASSQDPQGGTDTQY
TRBV2	ASSEYLRDTQY
TRBV19	ASSIVEGLNEQF
TRBV2	ASSPDLEGQPQH
TRBV5-4	ASSLVQGANEQY
TRBV28	ASSLQSRGYT
TRBV6-5	ASSYSGGGNEKLF
TRBV27	ASSSDRGSTDTQY
TRBV30	AWAVGNTIY
TRBV6-2/TRBV6-3	ASSSRGPRYEQY
TRBV28	ASRGGTGTGLRNQPQH
TRBV7-2	ASSFTSGGYEQY
TRBV7-9	ASSLGAGGTEAF
TRBV28	ASSSFYNEQF
TRBV7-8	ASSPDRVYGYT
TRBV5-1	ASSPRGVGLREQY
TRBV18	ASSPKAAEKLF
TRBV28	ASSPSRGAPDYGYT
TRBV7-8	ASSLERIQANEKLF
TRBV28	ASSFGGGSGFGYT
TRBV4-3	ASSQDLYQTPMNTEAF
TRBV4-3	AGGLAGGPVEQF
TRBV30	AWDRGYGYT
TRBV6-5	ASSYGGQSNYGYT
TRBV28	ASSLTGTGDGYT
TRBV3-1/TRBV3-2	ASSQDQVAGESVRELF
TRBV2	ASSEALAGGLYEQY
TRBV10-3	AISEAGQGAFYEQY
TRBV6-2/TRBV6-3	ASSLLSDNEQF
TRBV28	ASSSGNNYGYT
TRBV7-2	ASSLVGNEQF
TRBV9	ASSVGNTYEQY
TRBV28	ASLGQENSPLH
TRBV7-7	ASSPPGTGSQETQY
TRBV4-3	ASSPGGFGSYNEQF
TRBV28	ASSSGVGATVNYGYT
TRBV5-1	ASSLLQGAGYGYT
TRBV29-1	SVDGQGNVGFTEAF
TRBV7-9	ASSLSGLGNTIY